Listed below are T cell receptor beta chains from one sample, sequenced in a study of response to subunit inactivated influenza vaccine. TCRdb re-called the RT-PCR reads with MiXCR, one entry per CDR3 protein. The data hold about 570,000 distinct CDR3 sequences, with about 11% observed a single time. These data were also reused for a study on T cells expressing NK-cell markers.

The material was PBMCs from blood, obtained on the day of vaccination. These receptor sequences come from a man between 50 and 59 years old who received an inactivated influenza vaccine. CDR3s include the opening cysteine and the closing phenylalanine or tryptophan. A D gene is named only where the DNA matches it firmly. The size of a clone is reported for some rows only, either as once, few or many, or as a class for expanded clones.

cdr3_nt cdr3_aa j_call d_call v_call clone_size
TGTGCCAGCAGTTTTAGGGCTACCTGGGGAACAGGGCCCCAAGAGACCCAGTACTTC CASSFRATWGTGPQETQYF TRBJ2-5 NA TRBV27 few
TGCGCCAGCAGCGCACCACCCGGGACTAGACGAGGAGAGACCCAGTACTTC CASSAPPGTRRGETQYF TRBJ2-5 TRBD2 TRBV5-1 NA
TGTGCCAGCTCACCTAGACAGGGATCATTCTACGAGCAGTACTTC CASSPRQGSFYEQYF TRBJ2-7 TRBD1 TRBV18 NA
TGCAGCGTCCTGACAGGGTCTGAGCAGTTCTTC CSVLTGSEQFF TRBJ2-1 TRBD1 TRBV29-1 NA
TGTGCCAGCAGTGTTTGGCTAGCGGGGGGGCCCTCCTACAATGAGCAGTTCTTC CASSVWLAGGPSYNEQFF TRBJ2-1 TRBD2 TRBV6-1 few
TGCAGTGCTCCCCGGGCAGGGAATTCCTACGAGCAGTACTTC CSAPRAGNSYEQYF TRBJ2-7 NA TRBV20-1 NA
TGTGCCAGCAGCCACCGACAGGGGGCACACGTGGAGCTGTTTTTT CASSHRQGAHVELFF TRBJ2-2 TRBD1 TRBV7-2 NA
TGCGCCAGCAGCTTGGCCAGGGACAGGGTTTATGGCTACACCTTC CASSLARDRVYGYTF TRBJ1-2 TRBD1 TRBV5-1 few
TGCAGTGCTTCATCGGAATCTGGAAACACCATATATTTT CSASSESGNTIYF TRBJ1-3 NA TRBV20-1 NA
TGTGCCATCAGTGCACTAGCGGATAGCACAGATACGCAGTATTTT CAISALADSTDTQYF TRBJ2-3 TRBD2 TRBV10-3 NA
TGTGCCAGCAGCCCCAACTATGAGCAGTTCTTC CASSPNYEQFF TRBJ2-1 NA TRBV12-3/TRBV12-4 NA